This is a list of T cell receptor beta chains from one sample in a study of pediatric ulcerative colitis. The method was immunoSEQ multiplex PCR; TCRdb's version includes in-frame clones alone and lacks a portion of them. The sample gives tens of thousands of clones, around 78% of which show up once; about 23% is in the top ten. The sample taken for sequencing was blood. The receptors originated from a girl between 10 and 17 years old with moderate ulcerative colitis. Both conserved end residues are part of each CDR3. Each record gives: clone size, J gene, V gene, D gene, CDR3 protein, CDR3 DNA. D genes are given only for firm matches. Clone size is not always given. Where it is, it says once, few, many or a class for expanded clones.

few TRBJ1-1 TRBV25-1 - CASSALSHTEAFF TGTGCCAGCAGTGCTCTATCCCACACTGAAGCTTTCTTT
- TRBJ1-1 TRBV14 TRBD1 CASSFWTGGHTEAFF TGTGCCAGCAGCTTCTGGACAGGGGGCCACACTGAAGCTTTCTTT
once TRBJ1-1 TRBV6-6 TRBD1 CASSYADRGNEAFF TGTGCCAGCAGTTACGCCGACAGGGGTAATGAAGCTTTCTTT
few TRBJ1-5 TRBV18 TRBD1 CASSQGAGNQPQHF TGTGCCAGCTCACAGGGGGCGGGCAATCAGCCCCAGCATTTT
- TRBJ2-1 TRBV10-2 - CASSELGFLGGDEQFF TGCGCCAGCAGTGAGTTAGGGTTCTTGGGGGGCGATGAGCAGTTCTTC
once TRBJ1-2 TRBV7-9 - CASRTTGDGYTF TGTGCCAGCAGGACCACGGGGGATGGCTACACCTTC
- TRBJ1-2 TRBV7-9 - CASSLQQGDGYTF TGTGCCAGCAGCTTACAGCAGGGAGATGGCTACACCTTC
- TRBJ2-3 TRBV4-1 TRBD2 CASSQIIHGTSKHTQYF TGCGCCAGCAGCCAAATCATCCATGGGACTAGCAAGCATACGCAGTATTTT
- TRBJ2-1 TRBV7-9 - CASILGETNEQFF TGTGCCAGCATTCTAGGTGAGACCAATGAGCAGTTCTTC
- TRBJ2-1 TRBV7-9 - CASSLGGDEQFF TGTGCCAGCAGCCTAGGGGGGGATGAGCAGTTCTTC
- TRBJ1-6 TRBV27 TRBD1 CASSINRGLGYNSPLHF TGTGCCAGCAGTATAAACAGGGGGCTGGGGTATAATTCACCCCTCCACTTT
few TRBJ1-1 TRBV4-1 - CASSQDVNTEAFF TGCGCCAGCAGCCAAGATGTGAACACTGAAGCTTTCTTT
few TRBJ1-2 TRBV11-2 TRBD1 CASSLDRGPLYGYTF TGTGCCAGCAGCCTTGACAGGGGACCCCTTTATGGCTACACCTTC
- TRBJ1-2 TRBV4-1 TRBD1 CASSLRTGGRSHYGYTF TGCGCCAGCAGCCTCAGGACAGGGGGCAGATCACACTATGGCTACACCTTC
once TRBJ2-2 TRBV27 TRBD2 CASREREVTGELFF TGTGCCAGCAGGGAGCGGGAGGTCACCGGGGAGCTGTTTTTT
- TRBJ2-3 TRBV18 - CASSGTVDTDTQYF TGTGCCAGCTCAGGGACTGTTGACACAGATACGCAGTATTTT
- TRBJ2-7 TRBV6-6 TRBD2 CASSPRLAHEQYF TGTGCCAGCAGCCCCAGACTAGCCCACGAGCAGTACTTC
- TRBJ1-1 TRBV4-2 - CASSEGVIAEAFF TGTGCCAGCAGCGAGGGGGTAATCGCTGAAGCTTTCTTT
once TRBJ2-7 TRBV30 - CAWSVRNRPYEQYF TGTGCCTGGAGTGTACGAAACAGGCCCTACGAGCAGTACTTC
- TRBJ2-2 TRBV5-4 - CASSRDRKGTGELFF TGTGCCAGCAGCCGAGACAGGAAGGGGACCGGGGAGCTGTTTTTT
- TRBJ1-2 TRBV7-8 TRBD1 CASSPSRDRLGYTF TGTGCCAGCAGCCCATCCCGGGACAGGCTTGGCTACACCTTC
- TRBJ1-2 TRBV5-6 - CASSLKGLGDYGYTF TGTGCCAGCAGCTTGAAGGGCCTGGGGGACTATGGCTACACCTTC
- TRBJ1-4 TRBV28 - CASSLKGKKLFF TGTGCCAGCAGTTTAAAGGGGAAGAAACTGTTTTTT
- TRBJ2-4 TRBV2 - CASSVGELAKNIQYF TGTGCCAGCAGTGTCGGGGAGTTAGCCAAAAACATTCAGTACTTC
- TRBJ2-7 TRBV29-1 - CSAGGGSGYEQYF TGCAGCGCCGGGGGCGGGAGTGGGTACGAGCAGTACTTC
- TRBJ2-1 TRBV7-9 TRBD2 CASSSPRGSGTNHNEQFF TGTGCCAGCAGCTCCCCCCGAGGGAGCGGGACCAACCACAATGAGCAGTTCTTC
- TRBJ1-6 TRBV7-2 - CASSLLADLNSPLHF TGTGCCAGCAGCTTATTGGCAGATCTTAATTCACCCCTCCACTTT
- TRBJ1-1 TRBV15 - CATSRDPGSTEAFF TGTGCCACCAGCAGAGATCCGGGATCCACTGAAGCTTTCTTT
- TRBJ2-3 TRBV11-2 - CASSLRVTDTQYF TGTGCCAGCAGCTTGCGGGTCACAGATACGCAGTATTTT